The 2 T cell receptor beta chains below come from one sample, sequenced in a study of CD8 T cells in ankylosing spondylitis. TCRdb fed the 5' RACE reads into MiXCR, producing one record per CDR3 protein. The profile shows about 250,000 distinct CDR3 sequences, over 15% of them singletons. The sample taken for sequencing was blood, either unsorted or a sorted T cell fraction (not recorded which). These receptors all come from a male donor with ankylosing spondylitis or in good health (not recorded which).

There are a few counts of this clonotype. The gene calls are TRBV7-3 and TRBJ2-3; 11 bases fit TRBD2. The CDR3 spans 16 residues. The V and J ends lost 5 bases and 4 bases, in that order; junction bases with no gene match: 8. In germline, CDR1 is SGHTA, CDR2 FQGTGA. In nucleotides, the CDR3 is TGTGCCAGCAGCCCCGAAACTAGCGGGAGCGCAGATACGCAGTATTTT. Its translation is CASSPETSGSADTQYF.

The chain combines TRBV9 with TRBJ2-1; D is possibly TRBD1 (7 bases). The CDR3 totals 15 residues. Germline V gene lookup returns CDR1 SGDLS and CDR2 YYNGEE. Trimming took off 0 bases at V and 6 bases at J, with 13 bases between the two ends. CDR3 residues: CASSVVSGGLNEQFF. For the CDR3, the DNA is TGTGCCAGCAGCGTAGTATCAGGGGGACTCAATGAGCAGTTCTTC.